This TCR beta chain appears in the sequencing data of a study of human T cells and chemical hapten exposure. Across the whole study: Women made up most patients, who had alopecia areata, totalis or universalis.

This clonotype was observed at least ten times. What it binds is not known. Between the trimmed V and J ends, which lost 5 bases and 4 bases, there was a span of 11 bases. CDR1 and CDR2 (germline): LGHNA, YNFKEQ. The CDR3 spans 13 residues. Study-wide points: Having alopecia, donors may respond immunologically unlike healthy people.

The library put unique molecular identifiers onto individual cDNA molecules. TCRdb re-called the RACE reads through MiXCR, storing one row per CDR3 protein. The data show about 69,000 distinct CDR3 sequences, about 9.4% seen once. Time point indicated: patch test 2, 6 weeks after DPC sensitization. Treatment defined: therapeutic diphenylcyclopropenone sensitization with weekly scalp DPC. The V call is TRBV4-2, the J call TRBJ1-1, with a possible D match to TRBD1 (5 bases). The specimen comprised whole blood, sampled in connection with sensitization to the hapten diphenylcyclopropenone (DPC). The sequence derives from a woman between 45 and 65 years old with alopecia areata. Some clones in this sample may be carry-over from other donors' samples. CDR3 in amino acids: CASSTTGGTEAFF. The CDR3, as DNA: TGTGCCAGCAGCACCACCGGGGGCACTGAAGCTTTCTTT.